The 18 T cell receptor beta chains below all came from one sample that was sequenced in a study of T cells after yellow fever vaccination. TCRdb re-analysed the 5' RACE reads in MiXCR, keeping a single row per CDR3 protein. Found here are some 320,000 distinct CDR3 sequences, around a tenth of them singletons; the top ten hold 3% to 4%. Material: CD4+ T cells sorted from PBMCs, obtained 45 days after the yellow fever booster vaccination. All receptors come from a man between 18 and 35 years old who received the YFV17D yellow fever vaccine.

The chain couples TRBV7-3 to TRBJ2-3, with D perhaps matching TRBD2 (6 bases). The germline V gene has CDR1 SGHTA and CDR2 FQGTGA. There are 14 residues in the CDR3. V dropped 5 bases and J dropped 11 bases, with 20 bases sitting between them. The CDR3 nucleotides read TGTGCCAGCAGCACACAAAGCGGTCCGGAGGGGCAGTATTTT. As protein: CASSTQSGPEGQYF. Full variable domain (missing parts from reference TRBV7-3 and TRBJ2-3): GAGVSQTPSNKVTEKGKYVELRCDPISGHTALYWYRQSLGQGPEFLIYFQGTGAADDSGLPNDRFFAVRPEGSVSTLKIQRTERGDSAVYLCASSTQSGPEGQYFGPGTRLTVL.

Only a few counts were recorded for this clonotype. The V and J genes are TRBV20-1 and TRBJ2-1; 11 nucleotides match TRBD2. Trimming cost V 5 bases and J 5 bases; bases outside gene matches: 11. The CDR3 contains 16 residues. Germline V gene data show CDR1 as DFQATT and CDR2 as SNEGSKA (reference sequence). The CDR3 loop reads CSAPTPLAGGNNEQFF. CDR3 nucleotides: TGCAGTGCTCCCACCCCTCTAGCGGGGGGTAACAATGAGCAGTTCTTC.

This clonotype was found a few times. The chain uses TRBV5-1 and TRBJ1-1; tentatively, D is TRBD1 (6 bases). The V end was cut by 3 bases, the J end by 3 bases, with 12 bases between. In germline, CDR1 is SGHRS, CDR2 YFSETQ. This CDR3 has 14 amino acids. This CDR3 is CASSSQGGYTEAFF. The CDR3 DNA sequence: TGCGCCAGCAGCTCACAGGGAGGCTACACTGAAGCTTTCTTT.

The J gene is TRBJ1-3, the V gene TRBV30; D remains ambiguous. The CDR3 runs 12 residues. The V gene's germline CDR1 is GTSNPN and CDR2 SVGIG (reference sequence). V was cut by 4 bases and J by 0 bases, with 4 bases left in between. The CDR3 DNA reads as TGTGCCTGGAAGGGCTCTGGAAACACCATATATTTT. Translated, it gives CAWKGSGNTIYF.

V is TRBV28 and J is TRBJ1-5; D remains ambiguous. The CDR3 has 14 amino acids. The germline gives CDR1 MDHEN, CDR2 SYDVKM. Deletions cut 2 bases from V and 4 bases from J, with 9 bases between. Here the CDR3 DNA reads TGTGCCAGCAGTTTAACCAGGTGGAATCAGCCCCAGCATTTT. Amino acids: CASSLTRWNQPQHF.

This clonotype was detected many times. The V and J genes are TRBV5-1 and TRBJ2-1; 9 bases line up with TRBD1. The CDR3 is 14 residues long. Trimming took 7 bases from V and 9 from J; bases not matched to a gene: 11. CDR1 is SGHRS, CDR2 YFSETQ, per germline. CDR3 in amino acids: CASLLGQGTGEQFF. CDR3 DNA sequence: TGCGCCAGCCTCCTCGGACAGGGGACCGGTGAGCAGTTCTTC. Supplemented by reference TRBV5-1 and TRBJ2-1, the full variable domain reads KAGVTQTPRYLIKTRGQQVTLSCSPISGHRSVSWYQQTPGQGLQFLFEYFSETQRNKGNFPGRFSGRQFSNSRSEMNVSTLELGDSALYLCASLLGQGTGEQFFGPGTRLTVL.

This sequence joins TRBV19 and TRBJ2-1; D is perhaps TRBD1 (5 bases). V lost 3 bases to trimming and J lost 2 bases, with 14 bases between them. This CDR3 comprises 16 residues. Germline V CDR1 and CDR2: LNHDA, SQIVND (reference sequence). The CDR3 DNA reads TGTGCCAGTAGTATGTTTGGGGCGAGGACCTACAATGAGCAGTTCTTC. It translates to CASSMFGARTYNEQFF.

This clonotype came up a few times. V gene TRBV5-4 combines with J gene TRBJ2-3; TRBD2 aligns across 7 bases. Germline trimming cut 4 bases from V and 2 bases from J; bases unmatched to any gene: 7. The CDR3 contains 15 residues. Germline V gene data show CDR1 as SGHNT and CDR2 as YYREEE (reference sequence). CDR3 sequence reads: CASSPWAGVTDTQYF. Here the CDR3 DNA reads TGTGCCAGCAGCCCCTGGGCGGGGGTCACAGATACGCAGTATTTT.

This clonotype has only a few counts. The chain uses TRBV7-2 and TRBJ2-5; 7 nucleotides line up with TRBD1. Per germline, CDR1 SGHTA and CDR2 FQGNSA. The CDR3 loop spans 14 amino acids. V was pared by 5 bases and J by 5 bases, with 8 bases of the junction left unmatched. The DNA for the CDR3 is TGTGCCAGCAGCCTAGGGGGCATGGAGGAGACCCAGTACTTC. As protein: CASSLGGMEETQYF.

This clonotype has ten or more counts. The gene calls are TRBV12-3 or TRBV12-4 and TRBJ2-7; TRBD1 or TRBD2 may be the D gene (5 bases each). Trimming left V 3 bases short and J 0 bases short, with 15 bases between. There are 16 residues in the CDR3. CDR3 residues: CASSFPLSGSSYEQYF. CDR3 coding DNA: TGTGCCAGCAGTTTCCCGCTCTCAGGGAGCTCCTACGAGCAGTACTTC.

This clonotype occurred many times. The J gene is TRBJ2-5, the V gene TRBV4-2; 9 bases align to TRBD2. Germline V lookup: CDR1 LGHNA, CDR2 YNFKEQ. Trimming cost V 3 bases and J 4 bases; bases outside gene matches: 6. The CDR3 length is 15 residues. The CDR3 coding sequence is TGTGCCAGCAGCCACCTAAGCGGGGGGCGAGAGACCCAGTACTTC. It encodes CASSHLSGGRETQYF.

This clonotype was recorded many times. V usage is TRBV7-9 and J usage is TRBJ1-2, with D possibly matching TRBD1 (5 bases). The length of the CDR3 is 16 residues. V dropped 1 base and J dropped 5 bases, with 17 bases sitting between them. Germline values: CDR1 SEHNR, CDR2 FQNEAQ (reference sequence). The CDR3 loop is CASSLGGTASVYGYTF. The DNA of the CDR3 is TGTGCCAGCAGCTTAGGTGGGACCGCCTCGGTGTATGGCTACACCTTC. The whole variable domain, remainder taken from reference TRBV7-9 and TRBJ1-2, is DTGVSQNPRHKITKRGQNVTFRCDPISEHNRLYWYRQTLGQGPEFLTYFQNEAQLEKSRLLSDRFSAERPKGSFSTLEIQRTEQGDSAMYLCASSLGGTASVYGYTFGSGTRLTVV.

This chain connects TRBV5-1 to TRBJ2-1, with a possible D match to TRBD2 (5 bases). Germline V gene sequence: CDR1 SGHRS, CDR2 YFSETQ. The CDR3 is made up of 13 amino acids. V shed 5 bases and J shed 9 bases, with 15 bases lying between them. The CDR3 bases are TGCGCCAGCAGTTTCACGGGGATTGCTGAGCAGTTCTTC. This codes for CASSFTGIAEQFF. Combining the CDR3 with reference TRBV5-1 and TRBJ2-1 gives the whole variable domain KAGVTQTPRYLIKTRGQQVTLSCSPISGHRSVSWYQQTPGQGLQFLFEYFSETQRNKGNFPGRFSGRQFSNSRSEMNVSTLELGDSALYLCASSFTGIAEQFFGPGTRLTVL.

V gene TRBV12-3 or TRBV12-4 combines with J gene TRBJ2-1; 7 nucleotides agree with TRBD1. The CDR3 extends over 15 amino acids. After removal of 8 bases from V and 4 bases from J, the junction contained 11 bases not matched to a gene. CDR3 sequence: CASDRGTVVYNEQFF. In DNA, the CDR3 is TGTGCCAGCGACCGAGGGACAGTGGTTTACAATGAGCAGTTCTTC.

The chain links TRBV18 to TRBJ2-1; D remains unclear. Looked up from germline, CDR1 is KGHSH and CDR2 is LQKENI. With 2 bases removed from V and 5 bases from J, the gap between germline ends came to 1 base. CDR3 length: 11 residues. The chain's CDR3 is CASSPNNEQFF. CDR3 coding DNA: TGTGCCAGCTCACCAAACAATGAGCAGTTCTTC.

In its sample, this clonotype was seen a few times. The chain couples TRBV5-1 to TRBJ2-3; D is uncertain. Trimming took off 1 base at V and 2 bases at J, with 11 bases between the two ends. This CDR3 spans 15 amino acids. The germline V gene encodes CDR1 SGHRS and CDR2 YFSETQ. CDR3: CASSLTWQNTDTQYF. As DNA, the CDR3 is TGCGCCAGCAGCTTGACTTGGCAGAACACAGATACGCAGTATTTT.

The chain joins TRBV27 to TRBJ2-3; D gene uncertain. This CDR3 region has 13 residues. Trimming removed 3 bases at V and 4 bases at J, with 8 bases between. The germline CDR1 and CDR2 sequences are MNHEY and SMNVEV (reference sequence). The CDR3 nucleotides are TGTGCCAGCAGTTTTCAAACCCCAGATACGCAGTATTTT. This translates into CASSFQTPDTQYF.

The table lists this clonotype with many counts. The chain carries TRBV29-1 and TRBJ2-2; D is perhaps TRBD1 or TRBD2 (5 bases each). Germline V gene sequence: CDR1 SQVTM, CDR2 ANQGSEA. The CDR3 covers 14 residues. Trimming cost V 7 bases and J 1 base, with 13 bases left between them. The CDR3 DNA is TGCAGCGGGGGGTCAGGCTGGAACACCGGGGAGCTGTTTTTT. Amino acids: CSGGSGWNTGELFF.